The 19 T cell receptor beta chains presented below share a single source sample, sequenced in a study of cytomegalovirus exposure and HLA in healthy donors. 13 Jbeta primers and 60 Vbeta primers were used for the PCR. Data came from immunoSEQ multiplex PCR; TCRdb stores just in-frame clones and leaves some out. This sample's table has fewer than 250,000 clones. Source material: PBMCs. These receptors were collected from a woman aged 25 to 39 in good health and CMV-seropositive.

The genes are TRBV7-9 and TRBJ2-7, with unresolved D. V lost 1 base to trimming and J lost 4 bases, with 11 bases between them. The CDR3 extends over 14 amino acids. CDR1 and CDR2 (germline): SEHNR, FQNEAQ (reference sequence). The CDR3 nucleotides are TGTGCCAGCAGCTTAGGTCCTAACCCTTACGAGCAGTACTTC. It codes for CASSLGPNPYEQYF.

The chain is built from TRBV7-6 and TRBJ2-7; D may be TRBD1 (5 bases). CDR1 and CDR2 (germline): SGHVS, FNYEAQ. Trimming took 1 base from V and 6 from J, leaving 25 bases between them. This CDR3 has 18 residues. CDR3: CASSLVGGRGPEVGEQYF. The CDR3 DNA sequence: TGTGCCAGCAGCTTAGTAGGCGGAAGGGGCCCCGAGGTTGGCGAGCAGTACTTC.

This sequence joins TRBV2 and TRBJ1-2; tentative D call: TRBD1 (5 bases). Trimming removed 7 bases at V and 6 bases at J, with 15 bases between. The germline CDR1 and CDR2 sequences are SNHLY and FYNNEI. The CDR3 sequence is 13 residues long. The CDR3 loop reads CASTSGRVDGYTF. The CDR3 DNA sequence: TGTGCCAGCACTAGCGGCAGGGTCGATGGCTACACCTTC.

The chain has TRBV10-1 and TRBJ1-1; D possibly corresponds to TRBD1 (5 bases). This CDR3 has 13 amino acids. Per the germline V gene, CDR1 is WNHNN and CDR2 is SYGVQD (reference sequence). Trimming left V 4 bases short and J 6 bases short, with 12 bases between. The CDR3 coding sequence is TGCGCCAGCAGTGTACAGGAAAAGGCTGAAGCTTTCTTT. Amino acids: CASSVQEKAEAFF.

The chain is built from TRBV28 and TRBJ1-1; D remains ambiguous. CDR3 length: 15 amino acids. V was clipped by 2 bases and J by 0 bases, with 10 bases between them. Germline V gene lookup returns CDR1 MDHEN and CDR2 SYDVKM. The CDR3 DNA reads as TGTGCCAGCAGTTTACCCACAACAGTGAACACTGAAGCTTTCTTT. Translation: CASSLPTTVNTEAFF.

The chain carries TRBV14 and TRBJ2-2, with TRBD2 as a possible D gene (7 bases). CDR1 is SGHDN and CDR2 is FVKESK in the germline V gene. The CDR3 covers 17 residues. Trimming cost V 3 bases and J 0 bases, with 14 bases left between them. The CDR3 reads CASSQGRDIANTGELFF. The CDR3 bases are TGTGCCAGCAGCCAGGGGAGGGACATAGCGAACACCGGGGAGCTGTTTTTT.

The chain uses TRBV2 and TRBJ1-6; D is ambiguous. This CDR3 contains 14 residues. Germline CDR1 is SNHLY and CDR2 is FYNNEI. V was pared by 6 bases and J by 0 bases, with 6 bases between. CDR3: CASRVSSYNSPLHF. CDR3 coding DNA: TGTGCCAGCAGGGTTAGCTCCTATAATTCACCCCTCCACTTT. The whole variable domain, remainder taken from reference TRBV2 and TRBJ1-6, is EPEVTQTPSHQVTQMGQEVILRCVPISNHLYFYWYRQILGQKVEFLVSFYNNEISEKSEIFDDQFSVERPDGSNFTLKIRSTKLEDSAMYFCASRVSSYNSPLHFGNGTRLTVT.

The chain is built from TRBV5-1 and TRBJ1-5; 7 nucleotides line up with TRBD1. With 5 bases clipped from V and 2 bases from J, the junction kept 4 bases outside the gene matches. Looked up from germline, CDR1 is SGHRS and CDR2 is YFSETQ. The CDR3 is 14 amino acids. The CDR3 here is CASSSQGGNQPQHF. Here the CDR3 DNA reads TGCGCCAGCAGTTCTCAGGGGGGCAATCAGCCCCAGCATTTT. Filled out from reference TRBV5-1 and TRBJ1-5, the complete variable domain reads KAGVTQTPRYLIKTRGQQVTLSCSPISGHRSVSWYQQTPGQGLQFLFEYFSETQRNKGNFPGRFSGRQFSNSRSEMNVSTLELGDSALYLCASSSQGGNQPQHFGDGTRLSIL.

This chain joins TRBV6-1 and TRBJ2-7; TRBD1 is a possible D gene (6 bases). Trimming cost V 1 base and J 0 bases, with 22 bases left between them. The CDR3 length is 19 residues. Germline V CDR1 and CDR2: MNHNS, SASEGT. For the CDR3, the DNA is TGTGCCAGCAGTGAAGAGCAAACAGGGTTTTCTCTTAGCTCCTACGAGCAGTACTTC. Translated, it gives CASSEEQTGFSLSSYEQYF.

The chain links TRBV5-1 to TRBJ1-1; D is perhaps TRBD1 (5 bases). The CDR3 covers 12 residues. V shed 0 bases and J shed 11 bases, with 11 bases lying between them. Germline V lookup: CDR1 SGHRS, CDR2 YFSETQ. Here the CDR3 reads CASSLEGRRAFF. The CDR3 DNA reads as TGCGCCAGCAGCTTGGAGGGGAGGAGGGCTTTCTTT.

The chain combines TRBV5-1 with TRBJ1-1; D is uncertain. There are 14 residues in the CDR3. Trimming pared 3 bases from V and 3 bases from J, leaving 12 bases between. The germline V gene encodes CDR1 SGHRS and CDR2 YFSETQ. The CDR3 loop reads CASSSPPSDTEAFF. CDR3 in DNA: TGCGCCAGCAGCTCCCCTCCCAGCGACACTGAAGCTTTCTTT.

V and J are TRBV28 and TRBJ2-5, with 8 nucleotides matching TRBD2. With the DNA end fitting TRBJ2-7 better, the J assignment may be wrong. Germline-derived CDR1 and CDR2 are MDHEN and SYDVKM. The CDR3 covers 14 residues. The CDR3 nucleotides are TGTGCCAGCAGTTTTGGTATAGCGGGATACGAGCAGTACTTC. Encoded protein: CASSFGIAGYEQYF.

The rearrangement joins TRBV15 to TRBJ2-5; TRBD1 matches at 8 bases. V lost 0 bases to trimming and J lost 5 bases; unmatched junction nucleotides: 2. The V gene's germline CDR1 is LNHNV and CDR2 YYDKDF (reference sequence). CDR3 size: 14 residues. CDR3 amino acids: CATSRDRQGETQYF. The DNA for the CDR3 is TGTGCCACCAGCAGAGACCGACAGGGGGAGACCCAGTACTTC.

The chain links TRBV28 to TRBJ2-7; 7 nucleotides match TRBD1. CDR3 size: 17 residues. CDR1 is MDHEN, CDR2 SYDVKM, per germline. V gave up 9 bases and J gave up 9 bases; unmatched junction bases: 26. Here the CDR3 reads CASTLTWTGLSTGGQYF. CDR3 sequence (DNA): TGTGCCAGTACGCTGACTTGGACAGGACTTTCAACCGGAGGGCAGTACTTC.

About this clone itself: Other DNA variants within this sample encode the same CDR3. The V call is TRBV28, the J call TRBJ1-2, with 7 bases fitting TRBD1. CDR1 is MDHEN and CDR2 is SYDVKM in the germline V gene. V shed 6 bases and J 2 bases; nucleotides not matched to a gene: 6. The CDR3 totals 14 residues. CDR3 coding DNA: TGTGCCAGCAGCCCTGGGACAGCGAACTATGGCTACACCTTC. Amino acids: CASSPGTANYGYTF.

The genes are TRBV7-8 and TRBJ2-7, with D possibly being TRBD2 (5 bases). The ends were cut back, 5 bases at V and 0 bases at J, with 14 bases in the middle. Germline V lookup: CDR1 SGHVS, CDR2 FQNEAQ. The CDR3 sequence is 15 residues long. Here the CDR3 reads CASSLRVPTSYEQYF. DNA for the CDR3: TGTGCCAGCAGCCTGCGGGTCCCCACCTCCTACGAGCAGTACTTC.

The chain links TRBV19 to TRBJ1-4; 7 bases match TRBD1. J gave up 8 bases and V 3 bases, and 9 bases lay outside the gene matches. There are 15 residues in the CDR3. CDR1 and CDR2 (germline): LNHDA, SQIVND (reference sequence). CDR3 coding DNA: TGTGCCAGTAGTATCGACAGGGCCGCTCAAGAAAAACTGTTTTTT. Its protein product is CASSIDRAAQEKLFF.

This chain links TRBV5-6 with TRBJ2-2; no reliable D call. Between the trimmed V and J ends, which lost 0 bases and 4 bases, there was a span of 13 bases. The CDR3 is 16 residues long. Germline loops: CDR1 SGHDT, CDR2 YYEEEE. The CDR3 loop reads CASSLGPATPTGELFF. CDR3 sequence (DNA): TGTGCCAGCAGCTTGGGACCCGCGACACCCACCGGGGAGCTGTTTTTT.

The chain carries TRBV5-1 and TRBJ2-7, with a weak D call TRBD2 (5 bases). The CDR3 is made up of 16 amino acids. The V and J ends lost 7 bases and 4 bases respectively, with 24 bases between them. Germline V lookup: CDR1 SGHRS, CDR2 YFSETQ. CDR3 residues: CASGLYSSGYRYEQYF. DNA of the CDR3: TGCGCCAGCGGCCTCTACAGTTCGGGGTACCGTTACGAGCAGTACTTC.